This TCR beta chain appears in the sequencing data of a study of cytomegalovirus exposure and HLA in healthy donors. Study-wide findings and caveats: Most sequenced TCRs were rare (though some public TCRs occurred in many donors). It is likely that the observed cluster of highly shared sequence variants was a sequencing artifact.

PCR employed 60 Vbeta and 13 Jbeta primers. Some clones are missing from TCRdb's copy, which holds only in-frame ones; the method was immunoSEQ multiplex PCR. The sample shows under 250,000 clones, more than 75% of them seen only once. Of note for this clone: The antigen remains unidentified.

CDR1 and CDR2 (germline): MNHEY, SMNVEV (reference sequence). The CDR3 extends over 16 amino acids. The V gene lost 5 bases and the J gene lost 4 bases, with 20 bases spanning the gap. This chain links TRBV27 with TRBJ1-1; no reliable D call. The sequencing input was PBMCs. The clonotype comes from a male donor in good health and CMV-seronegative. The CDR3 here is CASSPGLTGKGTEAFF. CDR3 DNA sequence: TGTGCCAGCAGTCCCGGGTTAACGGGGAAGGGCACTGAAGCTTTCTTT.